This T cell receptor beta chain appears in the sequencing data of a study of beta chain features in type 1 diabetes. General study results and limits: When Type 1 diabetes patients were examined, their TCRB CDR3s proved moderately but significantly shorter in all four CD4+ subsets. Individuals with type 1 diabetes displayed fewer insertions and more deletions at VDJ junctions.

Naive, central memory, regulatory and stem cell-like memory cells within the CD4+ compartment were sorted using CD45RO/CCR7/CD25/CD127/CD95/CD27. Expressed TCRB transcripts were sequenced after all isolated RNA was converted to cDNA. The assay was immunoSEQ multiplex PCR, and TCRdb's table has in-frame clones only and misses some. The sample contains a few hundred thousand clones, 8% to 10% of which appear only once. On this clone: As yet, its antigen is unknown. The junction departs from germline at one end; a sequencing error may be responsible.

CDR1 is ENHRY, CDR2 SYGVKD, per germline. This CDR3 has 14 amino acids. The receptor's source is a man aged 30 to 39 with type 1 diabetes. V and J are TRBV10-3 and TRBJ2-5; the D is unclear. Sequencing was performed on central memory CD4+ T cells from blood. DNA for the CDR3: TGTGCCAGCAGTTTGTCAGGTCCCCAAGAGACCCAGTACTTC. Residues: CASSLSGPQETQYF.